Below, 11 T cell receptor beta chains from the same sample are listed, as sequenced in a study of blood T cell repertoires in COVID-19. Some clones are missing from TCRdb's copy, which holds only in-frame ones; the method was immunoSEQ multiplex PCR. This sample has roughly 140,000 clones, with about 87% found just once. Sequencing used peripheral blood. These TCRs come from a woman of 80 years or more with acute or convalescent COVID-19.

The rearrangement joins TRBV18 to TRBJ1-1; TRBD1 matches 8 bases. The CDR3 has 14 amino acids. Germline CDR1 is KGHSH and CDR2 is LQKENI. Trimming at V came to 4 bases and at J to 5 bases, leaving 6 bases not matched to a gene. The CDR3 is CASSHTGGETEAFF. Written as DNA, the CDR3 is TGTGCCAGCTCACACACAGGGGGGGAAACTGAAGCTTTCTTT. Full variable domain (outside the CDR3, taken from reference TRBV18 and TRBJ1-1): NAGVMQNPRHLVRRRGQEARLRCSPMKGHSHVYWYRQLPEEGLKFMVYLQKENIIDESGMPKERFSAEFPKEGPSILRIQQVVRGDSAAYFCASSHTGGETEAFFGQGTRLTVV.

The rearrangement uses TRBV6-2 or TRBV6-3 and TRBJ1-2; D gene uncertain. Trimming shortened V by 0 bases and J by 4 bases, and 12 bases separated the two germline ends. This CDR3 region has 15 residues. Germline V gives CDR1 MNHEY, CDR2 SVGEGT. The CDR3 loop reads CASSYSISGSYGYTF. The DNA for the CDR3 is TGTGCCAGCAGTTACTCGATCTCGGGAAGCTATGGCTACACCTTC.

CDR3 sequence: CASSLLSGNGYTF. In DNA form, the CDR3 reads TGTGCCAGCAGCTTATTGTCGGGGAATGGCTACACCTTC. V and J are TRBV7-3 and TRBJ1-2; D is ambiguous. The ends were cut back, 2 bases at V and 6 bases at J, with 10 bases in the middle. This CDR3 contains 13 residues. CDR1 is SGHTA and CDR2 is FQGTGA in the germline V gene.

V is TRBV27 and J is TRBJ1-2; the match to TRBD1 covers 8 bases. This CDR3 spans 14 amino acids. V lost 6 bases to trimming and J lost 4 bases; unmatched junction nucleotides: 7. Germline-derived CDR1 and CDR2 are MNHEY and SMNVEV (reference sequence). CDR3 region: CASRTTGDSYGYTF. The CDR3 DNA follows: TGTGCCAGCAGAACGACAGGGGACTCCTATGGCTACACCTTC.

The CDR3 spells CASSPSAGVLTGELFF. The CDR3 DNA reads TGTGCCAGCAGCCCATCGGCAGGGGTGCTCACCGGGGAGCTGTTTTTT. The V call is TRBV7-3, the J call TRBJ2-2; D is perhaps TRBD1 (6 bases). The CDR3 covers 16 residues. The germline V gene has CDR1 SGHTA and CDR2 FQGTGA. V shed 5 bases and J shed 4 bases, with 17 bases lying between them.

The chain combines TRBV5-1 with TRBJ2-5; 9 positions agree with TRBD1. CDR1 and CDR2 from the germline V gene are SGHRS and YFSETQ. This CDR3 has 14 amino acids. Trimming removed 6 bases from V and 0 bases from J; junction bases left unmatched: 3. The CDR3 DNA sequence: TGCGCCAGCACTTGGGACAGGGACCAAGAGACCCAGTACTTC. Translated, it gives CASTWDRDQETQYF.

J is TRBJ2-6 and V is TRBV5-4; D is unresolved. The V end lost 3 bases, the J end lost 0 bases, and 7 bases lay between the germline ends. Germline V gene lookup returns CDR1 SGHNT and CDR2 YYREEE (reference sequence). This CDR3 contains 15 residues. CDR3 amino acids: CASSSSSSGANVLTF. The CDR3 region has the DNA TGTGCCAGCAGCTCTAGTAGCTCTGGGGCCAACGTCCTGACTTTC.

This clone was detected once. The chain recombines TRBV5-1 with TRBJ1-2; 7 nucleotides line up with TRBD1. Trimming cost V 0 bases and J 2 bases; bases outside gene matches: 4. The germline V gene encodes CDR1 SGHRS and CDR2 YFSETQ. CDR3 size: 15 residues. Here the CDR3 reads CASSLERGQNYGYTF. The CDR3 DNA sequence: TGCGCCAGCAGCTTGGAAAGGGGGCAGAACTATGGCTACACCTTC. The variable domain in full, with the rest retrieved from reference TRBV5-1 and TRBJ1-2, is KAGVTQTPRYLIKTRGQQVTLSCSPISGHRSVSWYQQTPGQGLQFLFEYFSETQRNKGNFPGRFSGRQFSNSRSEMNVSTLELGDSALYLCASSLERGQNYGYTFGSGTRLTVV.

V and J are TRBV7-8 and TRBJ1-2; D perhaps matches TRBD1 (6 bases). V dropped 0 bases and J dropped 2 bases, with 10 bases sitting between them. The CDR3 extends over 15 amino acids. CDR1 is SGHVS, CDR2 FQNEAQ, per germline. This CDR3 reads CASSLAQGQNYGYTF. The CDR3 nucleotides read TGTGCCAGCAGCTTAGCGCAAGGACAGAACTATGGCTACACCTTC.

CDR3 amino acids: CASSEALPRTVRVYEQYF. The CDR3 DNA is TGTGCCAGCAGTGAAGCGCTGCCCCGGACGGTCAGGGTCTACGAGCAGTACTTC. The J gene is TRBJ2-7, the V gene TRBV2, with D possibly TRBD1 on 5 matching bases. This CDR3 comprises 18 residues. Looked up from germline, CDR1 is SNHLY and CDR2 is FYNNEI. V lost 0 bases and J lost 3, with 21 bases in between.

This chain joins TRBV2 and TRBJ1-2; no firm D call. Trimming took 6 bases from V and 5 from J, leaving 19 bases between them. The CDR3 spans 15 residues. CDR1 is SNHLY and CDR2 is FYNNEI in the germline V gene. CDR3 sequence: CASSVTAGSTYGYTF. CDR3 in DNA: TGTGCCAGCAGCGTGACCGCCGGGTCGACTTATGGCTACACCTTC.